The rows below give T cell receptor beta chains drawn from one sample of a study of control samples from healthy donors and cancer patients. Here immunoSEQ multiplex PCR was the method, and the copy in TCRdb shows in-frame clones only, minus some. The table records 150,000 or so clones, approximately 96% of them present only once. The material sequenced was blood. These receptors were collected from a man aged 35 to 55 in good health. The CDR3 runs from the conserved cysteine through the conserved F or W. Fields, in order: clone size, V gene, J gene, D gene, CDR3 DNA, CDR3 protein. A D gene is named only where the DNA matches it firmly. Clone size is stated in some rows and not others, as once, few, many or a class when expanded.

abundance: many; v_gene: TRBV2; j_gene: TRBJ1-6; d_gene: NA; CDR3nt: TGTGCCAGCAAGCGGGACGGCCGGAATTCACCCCTCCACTTT; CDR3aa: CASKRDGRNSPLHF
abundance: NA; v_gene: TRBV12-5; j_gene: TRBJ2-2; d_gene: TRBD1; CDR3nt: TGTGCTAGTGGTTTGGGGGGACAGGGAAAAACCGGGGAGCTGTTTTTT; CDR3aa: CASGLGGQGKTGELFF
abundance: NA; v_gene: TRBV5-1; j_gene: TRBJ1-5; d_gene: NA; CDR3nt: TGCGCCAGCAGCCCTGACGGGTATCAGCCCCAGCATTTT; CDR3aa: CASSPDGYQPQHF
abundance: NA; v_gene: TRBV18; j_gene: TRBJ1-4; d_gene: NA; CDR3nt: TGTGCCAGCTCACCACAGGGGCGGAATGAAAAACTGTTTTTT; CDR3aa: CASSPQGRNEKLFF
abundance: once; v_gene: TRBV6-5; j_gene: TRBJ1-3; d_gene: TRBD1; CDR3nt: TGTGCCAGCAGGACCCGGGACAGCTCTGGAAACACCATATATTTT; CDR3aa: CASRTRDSSGNTIYF
abundance: NA; v_gene: TRBV5-6; j_gene: TRBJ1-2; d_gene: TRBD1; CDR3nt: TGTGCCAGCAGCTCGGACTACACAGGGGGGGACTATGGCTACACCTTC; CDR3aa: CASSSDYTGGDYGYTF
abundance: NA; v_gene: TRBV19; j_gene: TRBJ1-5; d_gene: NA; CDR3nt: TGTGCCAGTAGTATCGGTCTGGTGGGTCAGCCCCAGCATTTT; CDR3aa: CASSIGLVGQPQHF
abundance: NA; v_gene: TRBV27; j_gene: TRBJ1-1; d_gene: NA; CDR3nt: TGTGCCAGCAGTCCCCACGGGCGTCTTTTGAACACTGAAGCTTTCTTT; CDR3aa: CASSPHGRLLNTEAFF
abundance: NA; v_gene: TRBV4-2; j_gene: TRBJ1-1; d_gene: NA; CDR3nt: TGTGCCAGCAGCCAAGATCTGCTGAACACTGAAGCTTTCTTT; CDR3aa: CASSQDLLNTEAFF
abundance: NA; v_gene: TRBV4-1; j_gene: TRBJ2-5; d_gene: NA; CDR3nt: TGCGCCAGCAGCCAAAGTGGTGGGGGGAGAGAGACCCAGTACTTC; CDR3aa: CASSQSGGGRETQYF
abundance: NA; v_gene: TRBV5-8; j_gene: TRBJ2-6; d_gene: TRBD1; CDR3nt: TGTGCCATTGCCCCGTCCCGGGACAGGCACGTCCTGACTTTC; CDR3aa: CAIAPSRDRHVLTF
abundance: NA; v_gene: TRBV5-1; j_gene: TRBJ2-7; d_gene: TRBD2; CDR3nt: TGCGCCAGCCGATCCTCCGCGGGAGGGGGCAACTACGAGCAGTACTTC; CDR3aa: CASRSSAGGGNYEQYF
abundance: NA; v_gene: TRBV7-3; j_gene: TRBJ1-2; d_gene: NA; CDR3nt: TGTGCCAGCAGCCCGACCGCCGGGTATGGCTACACCTTC; CDR3aa: CASSPTAGYGYTF
abundance: NA; v_gene: TRBV2; j_gene: TRBJ2-5; d_gene: TRBD2; CDR3nt: TGTGCCAGCAGTGAATACTGGGGGGGGACCCAGTACTTC; CDR3aa: CASSEYWGGTQYF
abundance: NA; v_gene: TRBV19; j_gene: TRBJ2-1; d_gene: NA; CDR3nt: TGTGCCAGTAGTGTTCCCGCCCATCTAACCGGCGGCTCCTACAATGAGCAGTTCTTC; CDR3aa: CASSVPAHLTGGSYNEQFF
abundance: NA; v_gene: TRBV5-6; j_gene: TRBJ2-1; d_gene: NA; CDR3nt: TGTGCCAGCAGCTTGGTGCGGGCGGGAAATGAGCAGTTCTTC; CDR3aa: CASSLVRAGNEQFF
abundance: NA; v_gene: TRBV2; j_gene: TRBJ2-1; d_gene: NA; CDR3nt: TGTGCCAGCAGAGACCTAGGTCGGGGGAATGAGCAGTTCTTC; CDR3aa: CASRDLGRGNEQFF
abundance: NA; v_gene: TRBV18; j_gene: TRBJ2-7; d_gene: TRBD2; CDR3nt: TGTGCCAGCTCACCCTCACTAGCGACCGAGCAGTACTTC; CDR3aa: CASSPSLATEQYF
abundance: NA; v_gene: TRBV11-2; j_gene: TRBJ2-1; d_gene: NA; CDR3nt: TGTGCCAGCAGCCTCCACAATGAGCAGTTCTTC; CDR3aa: CASSLHNEQFF
abundance: NA; v_gene: TRBV5-4; j_gene: TRBJ1-3; d_gene: NA; CDR3nt: TGTGCCAGCAGCTTTTATTTACAGGGAAACACCATATATTTT; CDR3aa: CASSFYLQGNTIYF
abundance: NA; v_gene: TRBV5-1; j_gene: TRBJ2-7; d_gene: NA; CDR3nt: TGCGCCAGCAGCTTGTTGGGTGAGCAGTACTTC; CDR3aa: CASSLLGEQYF
abundance: NA; v_gene: TRBV11-2; j_gene: TRBJ1-1; d_gene: NA; CDR3nt: TGTGCCAGCAGCTTACAGGGAATCGGTGAAGCTTTCTTT; CDR3aa: CASSLQGIGEAFF
abundance: NA; v_gene: TRBV27; j_gene: TRBJ1-6; d_gene: NA; CDR3nt: TGTGCCAGCAGTCCGCGGACAGCCAACAGCTCCTATAATTCACCCCTCCACTTT; CDR3aa: CASSPRTANSSYNSPLHF
abundance: NA; v_gene: TRBV5-5; j_gene: TRBJ1-6; d_gene: TRBD1; CDR3nt: TGTGCCAGCAGCTCGATAGGACAGGGCACGAGCTCCTATAATTCACCCCTCCACTTT; CDR3aa: CASSSIGQGTSSYNSPLHF
abundance: NA; v_gene: TRBV30; j_gene: TRBJ1-3; d_gene: NA; CDR3nt: TGTGCCTGGAGTGTACGTGGGAGCACCTCTGGAAACACCATATATTTT; CDR3aa: CAWSVRGSTSGNTIYF
abundance: NA; v_gene: TRBV7-8; j_gene: TRBJ1-3; d_gene: NA; CDR3nt: TGTGCCAGCAGGGGGGGTTACTCTGGAAACACCATATATTTT; CDR3aa: CASRGGYSGNTIYF
abundance: few; v_gene: TRBV11-2; j_gene: TRBJ2-1; d_gene: NA; CDR3nt: TGTGCCAGCAGCTTAGAACAGGGCTCCTACAATGAGCAGTTCTTC; CDR3aa: CASSLEQGSYNEQFF
abundance: NA; v_gene: TRBV5-1; j_gene: TRBJ1-3; d_gene: NA; CDR3nt: TGCGCCAGCAGCTTGGCGGCTTCTGGAAACACCATATATTTT; CDR3aa: CASSLAASGNTIYF
abundance: NA; v_gene: TRBV5-6; j_gene: TRBJ2-7; d_gene: TRBD1; CDR3nt: TGTGCCAGCAGCTTGGTCGGTGTGGGGACAGGGCGCGCCTACGAGCAGTACTTC; CDR3aa: CASSLVGVGTGRAYEQYF
abundance: NA; v_gene: TRBV9; j_gene: TRBJ1-6; d_gene: TRBD1; CDR3nt: TGTGCCAGCAGCGTAGCAGCCCAGGGGGGGTATAATTCACCCCTCCACTTT; CDR3aa: CASSVAAQGGYNSPLHF
abundance: NA; v_gene: TRBV11-2; j_gene: TRBJ2-1; d_gene: NA; CDR3nt: TGTGCCAGCAGCTTAGCTCCGAGGGGCTTGAATGAGCAGTTCTTC; CDR3aa: CASSLAPRGLNEQFF
abundance: NA; v_gene: TRBV5-1; j_gene: TRBJ2-2; d_gene: NA; CDR3nt: TGCGCCAGCAGCTTGGGCGGCGTGGGGGAGCTGTTTTTT; CDR3aa: CASSLGGVGELFF
abundance: once; v_gene: TRBV6-1; j_gene: TRBJ1-3; d_gene: NA; CDR3nt: TGTGCCAGCAGTGAAGCGCGCATAGGAAACACCATATATTTT; CDR3aa: CASSEARIGNTIYF
abundance: NA; v_gene: TRBV25-1; j_gene: TRBJ1-6; d_gene: TRBD1; CDR3nt: TGTGCCAGCAGGGGACAGGGCAAATCACCCCTCCACTTT; CDR3aa: CASRGQGKSPLHF
abundance: NA; v_gene: TRBV10-2; j_gene: TRBJ1-2; d_gene: NA; CDR3nt: TGCGCCAGCAGTGCTTCGGGAGGCAAAGACTACACCTTC; CDR3aa: CASSASGGKDYTF
abundance: NA; v_gene: TRBV7-2; j_gene: TRBJ2-7; d_gene: TRBD2; CDR3nt: TGTGCCAGCAGCTTATTTGCGGGGGGGCCTTACGAGCAGTACTTC; CDR3aa: CASSLFAGGPYEQYF
abundance: NA; v_gene: TRBV6-6; j_gene: TRBJ1-6; d_gene: NA; CDR3nt: TGTGCCAGCAGTTACTTTGAGAATTCACCCCTCCACTTT; CDR3aa: CASSYFENSPLHF
abundance: NA; v_gene: TRBV24-1; j_gene: TRBJ1-2; d_gene: NA; CDR3nt: TGTGCCACCAGTGATTTTCGGGAGGGTGGCGGCTACACCTTC; CDR3aa: CATSDFREGGGYTF
abundance: NA; v_gene: TRBV6-5; j_gene: TRBJ1-5; d_gene: TRBD1; CDR3nt: TGTGCCAGCAGTTATGACAGGGGTAGCAATCAGCCCCAGCATTTT; CDR3aa: CASSYDRGSNQPQHF
abundance: NA; v_gene: TRBV7-9; j_gene: TRBJ2-1; d_gene: TRBD2; CDR3nt: TGTGCCAGCAGCTCCGGGACTAGCGTAACCTACAATGAGCAGTTCTTC; CDR3aa: CASSSGTSVTYNEQFF
abundance: NA; v_gene: TRBV9; j_gene: TRBJ2-1; d_gene: TRBD2; CDR3nt: TGTGCCAGCAGCCCAATAGCGGGGGGGCTCTACAATGAGCAGTTCTTC; CDR3aa: CASSPIAGGLYNEQFF
abundance: NA; v_gene: TRBV7-9; j_gene: TRBJ1-2; d_gene: NA; CDR3nt: TGTGCCAGCAGCTTAAGGCGACAGGCGATGAAATTCGGATACTATGGCTACACCTTC; CDR3aa: CASSLRRQAMKFGYYGYTF
abundance: NA; v_gene: TRBV7-9; j_gene: TRBJ1-4; d_gene: NA; CDR3nt: TGTGCCAGCAGCACACAAGCAACTAATGAAAAACTGTTTTTT; CDR3aa: CASSTQATNEKLFF
abundance: few; v_gene: TRBV5-1; j_gene: TRBJ1-1; d_gene: TRBD1; CDR3nt: TGCGCCAGCAGCCCAACAGGGGACACTGAAGCTTTCTTT; CDR3aa: CASSPTGDTEAFF
abundance: once; v_gene: TRBV7-2; j_gene: TRBJ2-7; d_gene: NA; CDR3nt: TGTGCCAGCAGCCCTCGAGGTCCCTACGAGCAGTACTTC; CDR3aa: CASSPRGPYEQYF
abundance: NA; v_gene: TRBV6-5; j_gene: TRBJ2-4; d_gene: NA; CDR3nt: TGTGCCAGCAGGCCGACAGGCAAAAACATTCAGTACTTC; CDR3aa: CASRPTGKNIQYF
abundance: NA; v_gene: TRBV6-2/TRBV6-3; j_gene: TRBJ2-4; d_gene: TRBD1; CDR3nt: TGTGCCAGCAGCCCGGACAGGAACCTAGCCAAAAACATTCAGTACTTC; CDR3aa: CASSPDRNLAKNIQYF
abundance: few; v_gene: TRBV9; j_gene: TRBJ2-3; d_gene: NA; CDR3nt: TGTGCCAGCAGCGTAGCTGAAGATACGCAGTATTTT; CDR3aa: CASSVAEDTQYF
abundance: NA; v_gene: TRBV27; j_gene: TRBJ2-3; d_gene: NA; CDR3nt: TGTGCCAGCAGTTTACGCGGCTGGGGAGGAACAGATACGCAGTATTTT; CDR3aa: CASSLRGWGGTDTQYF
abundance: few; v_gene: TRBV6-5; j_gene: TRBJ1-3; d_gene: NA; CDR3nt: TGTGCCAGCAGTCGTACAGGGAGCTCTGGAAACACCATATATTTT; CDR3aa: CASSRTGSSGNTIYF
abundance: NA; v_gene: TRBV6-5; j_gene: TRBJ1-5; d_gene: NA; CDR3nt: TGTGCCAGCAGTTACGCGGGGGGTCAGCCCCAGCATTTT; CDR3aa: CASSYAGGQPQHF
abundance: NA; v_gene: TRBV4-3; j_gene: TRBJ2-7; d_gene: NA; CDR3nt: TGCGCCAGCAGCCAGAGGGGCGTCGACGAGCAGTACTTC; CDR3aa: CASSQRGVDEQYF
abundance: NA; v_gene: TRBV7-3; j_gene: TRBJ1-1; d_gene: NA; CDR3nt: TGTGCCAGCAGCTTAACCGACAGCCGGAACACTGAAGCTTTCTTT; CDR3aa: CASSLTDSRNTEAFF
abundance: NA; v_gene: TRBV5-6; j_gene: TRBJ2-7; d_gene: TRBD1; CDR3nt: TGTGCCAGCAGCCCATTCCGGGACAGAGATTACTACGAGCAGTACTTC; CDR3aa: CASSPFRDRDYYEQYF
abundance: NA; v_gene: TRBV5-1; j_gene: TRBJ1-6; d_gene: NA; CDR3nt: TGCGCCAGCAGCTTGGCGCCAGCTTCACCCCTCCACTTT; CDR3aa: CASSLAPASPLHF
abundance: once; v_gene: TRBV6-5; j_gene: TRBJ1-1; d_gene: NA; CDR3nt: TGTGCCAGCAGTTACGCGGCAGGGAACGCTGAAGCTTTCTTT; CDR3aa: CASSYAAGNAEAFF
abundance: few; v_gene: TRBV5-4; j_gene: TRBJ1-4; d_gene: NA; CDR3nt: TGTGCCAGCAGCAGTTCGACAGTCACGATTTTT; CDR3aa: CASSSSTVTIF
abundance: NA; v_gene: TRBV5-1; j_gene: TRBJ1-2; d_gene: NA; CDR3nt: TGCGCCAGCAGCTTGTCTGCGTCAGAAACGGGGGGCTATGGCTACACCTTC; CDR3aa: CASSLSASETGGYGYTF
abundance: NA; v_gene: TRBV11-2; j_gene: TRBJ2-2; d_gene: NA; CDR3nt: TGTGCCAGCAGTTCGGTCAGCGGGGAGCTGTTTTTT; CDR3aa: CASSSVSGELFF